This record looks at one T cell receptor (beta chain) sequence and its context. Its antigen remains unknown. CDR3 length equals 16 residues. Germline trimming cut 2 bases from V and 5 bases from J; bases unmatched to any gene: 9. The germline CDR1 and CDR2 sequences are SGHTA and FQGTGA. The data were taken from a study of shared clonotypes between healthy human individuals. CD45RO-negative cells were positively selected for CCR7, leaving out terminally differentiated effector memory CD45RA+ cells. The DNA input per sorted-subset replicate PCR was 150 to 200 ng, corresponding to 25,000 to 30,000 T cell genomes. The assay was immunoSEQ multiplex PCR, and TCRdb's table has in-frame clones only and misses some. The sample holds 1.5 million to 2.5 million clones, about 94% seen once. Whole-study findings and limits: Generation probability values for non-shared clonotypes were lower than those for clonotypes shared by all four donors. Clonotype sharing across several donors was observed for around 5% of naive CD4 clonotypes.

The sequenced sample was naive CD8+ T cells sorted from blood. J is TRBJ2-3 and V is TRBV7-3; TRBD2 matches at 8 bases. The TCR originated in a man aged 18 to 30 in good health. CDR3 loop: CASSLGLGLGEDTQYF. CDR3 DNA sequence: TGTGCCAGCAGCTTAGGATTGGGACTAGGCGAAGATACGCAGTATTTT.